This T cell receptor beta chain was recovered during a study of human T cells and chemical hapten exposure (dated by TCRdb to about 2021). Context from the whole study: For sensitization, 2% DPC in acetone was applied to a roughly 2 cm by roughly 2 cm area of upper inner arm skin. Throughout the approximately 26-week study period, patients were also given weekly therapeutic DPC doses on the scalp. Patch testing on the upper back used Finn chambers containing 0.01% DPC, with scoring done after 6 days according to International Contact Dermatitis Research Group standards. Most of the patients in the cohort were female, and the cohort covered alopecia areata with under or over 50% scalp involvement, alopecia totalis and alopecia universalis. Libraries were pooled for sequencing, and per-sample TCR yields varied mainly because of small differences in library volumes within the pool. Peripheral blood TCR repertoire changes were tracked in vivo in alopecia patients during primary and secondary sensitization to the hapten diphenylcyclopropenone (DPC). Patient blood was sampled pre-sensitization (week 0) and at 2, 6 and about 24 weeks after DPC sensitization. Blood for TCR sequencing was provided by twenty-nine alopecia patients at one to four time points (pre-sensitization, 2, 6 and 24 weeks).

Reading the label with the study, this specimen's time point is: patch test 1, 2 weeks after DPC sensitization. In the paper's terms, the treatment or condition label means: therapeutic diphenylcyclopropenone sensitization with weekly scalp DPC. At each patch-test visit, blood was drawn before the patch test was applied. Patients were considered eligible if aged 18 to 70, diagnosed with alopecia and deemed suitable for DPC therapy, and patients were excluded if pregnant. Total RNA was extracted from unfractionated whole blood that had been collected in Tempus Blood RNA tubes. CDR1 SGHRS and CDR2 YFSETQ were looked up in the germline V gene. The CDR3 starts with the cysteine, ends with the phenylalanine, and has 17 residues. Only the CDR3 part of the read is kept: 51 bases, read in frame from the first base. V loses 3 bases at its end and J loses 2 bases; junction bases beyond the gene matches: 12.

This clonotype was recorded at least ten times. This clone's antigen is unknown. No base quality information exists; no much larger clone differs at one position. Here is what the overall study found, with its caveats: After repeated subsampling, changes were observed in the strength of the expansion versus patch-test correlation and in the threshold at which the correlation became significant. The number of PT1 expanded TCRs positively correlated with patch test score, significant at thresholds 8, 16 and 32 but not 4. Compared with pre-sensitization or healthy control sets, expanded TCRs formed significantly more large CDR3 similarity clusters, which is consistent with antigen-driven responses. DPC sensitization did not change how many TCRs were above 1 in 1000 frequency, and no evidence was found of alterations in global repertoire structure. Alopecia, a presumed autoimmune disease, was present in all patients, so the immune response of the patients might differ from that of healthy individuals.

The method was RACE. Sequenced using a NextSeq 500. During library preparation, unique molecular identifiers were attached to individual cDNA molecules so that TCRs could be counted quantitatively and reproducibly. For every blood RNA sample, sequencing covered both the TCR alpha and TCR beta chains. The study's own analysis went as follows. The median number of TCRs per sample was 90,000 to 100,000, ranging from about 20,000 to 750,000. The Decombinator software suite was used to annotate the V, J and CDR3 of the TCR reads. For PS versus PT1 abundance plots, all samples were subsampled to the same number of TCRs (28,000). TCRs were defined as expanded if absent before sensitization and observed at least eight times at the 2-week time point. TCRdb reran the public reads through fastp at Q25 and MiXCR, keeping productive beta chains. Rows with one shared CDR3 protein collapse into an entry with the most common genes and DNA. What appears here as the V and J calls and clone size reflects TCRdb's work, not the paper's. The sample table holds some 80,000 distinct CDR3 sequences, of which over 8.5% were seen once. The top ten constitute around 4% of the sample.

The rearranged chain carries TRBV5-1 and TRBJ2-3, and 7 bases in between align with TRBD1. The input for sequencing was whole blood, taken in connection with sensitization to the hapten diphenylcyclopropenone (DPC). The sequence derives from a woman in her fifties or sixties with alopecia areata. Some clones in this sample may be carry-over from other donors' samples. CDR3 region: CASSSPQGQRATDTQYF. In nucleotide form, the sequence is TGCGCCAGCAGCTCTCCTCAGGGACAGAGAGCCACAGATACGCAGTATTTT. The CDR3, completed at both ends by the reference TRBV5-1 and TRBJ2-3 genes, gives the full variable domain KAGVTQTPRYLIKTRGQQVTLSCSPISGHRSVSWYQQTPGQGLQFLFEYFSETQRNKGNFPGRFSGRQFSNSRSEMNVSTLELGDSALYLCASSSPQGQRATDTQYFGPGTRLTVL.